This T cell receptor beta chain is from a study of glioma-infiltrating T cells after dendritic cell vaccination. Overall study: Autologous tumor lysate was loaded overnight onto monocyte-derived dendritic cells grown 7 to 8 days with IL-4 and GM-CSF. Patients received three intradermal dendritic cell vaccine injections at biweekly intervals. Overall study findings and caveats: Only a small number of patients had complete blood and tumor samples.

Concerning this clone: Antigen specificity is unknown.

All glioblastoma patients lacked an isocitrate dehydrogenase mutation. Here immunoSEQ multiplex PCR was the method, and the copy in TCRdb shows in-frame clones only, minus some. Of around 100,000 clones detected, roughly 81% appear once; the ten largest clones hold 10% to 15%. The V gene's germline CDR1 is SGHVS and CDR2 FQNEAQ. V lost 5 bases and J 1 base, leaving 17 bases between the germline ends. CDR3 length equals 16 residues. The genes are TRBV7-8 and TRBJ2-5; maybe TRBD2 (7 bases). This TCR derives from a human donor with glioblastoma. The sequencing here drew on blood, taken before dendritic cell vaccination. CDR3 DNA: TGTGCCAGCAGCCCGCGGGGAGGGGGGATCCAAGAGACCCAGTACTTC. Translated: CASSPRGGGIQETQYF. Variable domain in full (rest from reference TRBV7-8 and TRBJ2-5): GAGVSQSPRYKVAKRGQDVALRCDPISGHVSLFWYQQALGQGPEFLTYFQNEAQLDKSGLPSDRFFAERPEGSVSTLKIQRTQQEDSAVYLCASSPRGGGIQETQYFGPGTRLLVL.